The 21 T cell receptor beta chains below all came from one sample that was sequenced in a study of OX40 agonist ivuxolimab in advanced cancers. Assay: immunoSEQ multiplex PCR; the TCRdb copy retains only in-frame clones and omits some. The table shows 60,000 or so clones, with roughly 83% occurring only once. The sample consisted of CD4+ or CD8+ T cells sorted from blood, taken in a trial of the OX40 agonist ivuxolimab. All receptors come from an adult with an advanced solid tumor such as melanoma, head and neck, liver or kidney cancer.

This clone was seen a handful of times. The J gene is TRBJ2-3, the V gene TRBV5-1, with D possibly matching TRBD2 (6 bases). This CDR3 region has 15 residues. V was pared by 3 bases and J by 4 bases, with 15 bases between. CDR1 and CDR2 from the germline V gene are SGHRS and YFSETQ. CDR3 sequence reads: CASSSGLLIADTQYF. DNA for the CDR3: TGCGCCAGCAGCTCGGGACTTCTAATAGCAGATACGCAGTATTTT. The complete variable domain, with remaining parts taken from reference TRBV5-1 and TRBJ2-3, reads KAGVTQTPRYLIKTRGQQVTLSCSPISGHRSVSWYQQTPGQGLQFLFEYFSETQRNKGNFPGRFSGRQFSNSRSEMNVSTLELGDSALYLCASSSGLLIADTQYFGPGTRLTVL.

The CDR3 sequence: CASSPQRGVSTDTQYF. The DNA for the CDR3 is TGTGCCAGCAGCCCCCAGCGGGGGGTTAGCACAGATACGCAGTATTTT. The chain uses TRBV7-3 and TRBJ2-3, with 9 positions matching TRBD2. The trim removed 5 bases at V and 0 bases at J, leaving 6 bases unmatched. The CDR3 has 16 residues. Germline CDR1 reads SGHTA; CDR2 reads FQGTGA.

This clone appeared a few times. The V gene is TRBV30, the J gene TRBJ2-3; 7 nucleotides agree with TRBD2. CDR1 and CDR2 (germline): GTSNPN, SVGIG (reference sequence). This CDR3 has 13 amino acids. J lost 4 bases, V lost 6 bases, and 7 bases had no gene match. In DNA, the CDR3 is TGTGCCTGTGGGCGGGGGTTGGCAGATACGCAGTATTTT. This encodes CACGRGLADTQYF. Supplemented by reference TRBV30 and TRBJ2-3, the full variable domain reads SQTIHQWPATLVQPVGSPLSLECTVEGTSNPNLYWYRQAAGRGLQLLFYSVGIGQISSEVPQNLSASRPQDRQFILSSKKLLLSDSGFYLCACGRGLADTQYFGPGTRLTVL.

The rearrangement links TRBV7-3 to TRBJ2-3; 9 bases fit TRBD2. Germline CDR1 SGHTA, CDR2 FQGTGA. The J segment lost 4 bases and the V segment lost 3 bases, leaving 5 bases of the junction unmatched. The CDR3 totals 15 residues. Here the CDR3 reads CASSFGGGAADTQYF. For the CDR3, the DNA is TGTGCCAGCAGCTTTGGCGGGGGGGCCGCAGATACGCAGTATTTT. Drawing the rest from reference TRBV7-3 and TRBJ2-3, the complete variable domain is GAGVSQTPSNKVTEKGKYVELRCDPISGHTALYWYRQSLGQGPEFLIYFQGTGAADDSGLPNDRFFAVRPEGSVSTLKIQRTERGDSAVYLCASSFGGGAADTQYFGPGTRLTVL.

The gene calls are TRBV29-1 and TRBJ2-3; D is possibly TRBD2 (5 bases). The CDR3 has 13 amino acids. Trimming cost V 4 bases and J 2 bases, with 10 bases left between them. Germline CDR1 SQVTM, CDR2 ANQGSEA. This chain's CDR3 is CSVGKRTTDTQYF. The CDR3 coding sequence is TGCAGCGTTGGCAAGCGGACCACAGATACGCAGTATTTT.

The chain links TRBV20-1 to TRBJ1-2; no clear D. This CDR3 contains 11 residues. Deletions cut 5 bases from V and 5 bases from J, with 9 bases between. Germline CDR1 DFQATT, CDR2 SNEGSKA (reference sequence). CDR3 nucleotide sequence: TGCAGTGCTCGACGGCTATATGGCTACACCTTC. Amino acids: CSARRLYGYTF.

V is TRBV5-1 and J is TRBJ1-1; D is perhaps TRBD1 (5 bases). V was clipped by 3 bases and J by 4 bases, with 10 bases between them. The germline V gene has CDR1 SGHRS and CDR2 YFSETQ. CDR3 length equals 13 residues. CDR3 sequence: CASSWDLTTEAFF. The CDR3 nucleotides read TGCGCCAGCAGCTGGGACCTAACCACTGAAGCTTTCTTT.

The chain combines TRBV27 with TRBJ2-3; D may be TRBD1 (5 bases). With 2 bases removed from V and 6 bases from J, the gap between germline ends came to 9 bases. The CDR3 is 13 residues long. Per germline, CDR1 MNHEY and CDR2 SMNVEV (reference sequence). The CDR3 loop reads CASSLGAIDTQYF. DNA for the CDR3: TGTGCCAGCAGTTTAGGGGCTATTGATACGCAGTATTTT.

This clone is classed as medium-sized (0.01 to 0.1%). The V and J genes are TRBV4-2 and TRBJ2-7, with a tentative D call TRBD2 (6 bases). V was trimmed by 0 bases and J by 7 bases, leaving 10 bases between them. Germline loops: CDR1 LGHNA, CDR2 YNFKEQ. The CDR3 has 13 residues. Written as DNA, the CDR3 is TGTGCCAGCAGCCAAGATATTGGGGGGGAGCAGTACTTC. Residues: CASSQDIGGEQYF.

The chain links TRBV19 to TRBJ1-5; D is ambiguous. This CDR3 region has 16 residues. The V gene lost 3 bases and the J gene lost 0 bases, with 12 bases spanning the gap. CDR1 is LNHDA and CDR2 is SQIVND in the germline V gene (reference sequence). The DNA of the CDR3 is TGTGCCAGTAGTATTTGGACGGCCCATAGCAATCAGCCCCAGCATTTT. Translated, it gives CASSIWTAHSNQPQHF.

This sequence joins TRBV2 and TRBJ2-1; a weak D match, TRBD1 (6 bases). Germline V gene data show CDR1 as SNHLY and CDR2 as FYNNEI. The V gene lost 3 bases and the J gene lost 6 bases, with 9 bases spanning the gap. This CDR3 region has 13 residues. CDR3 coding DNA: TGTGCCAGCAGTGACCCAGGGGCCAATGAGCAGTTCTTC. Amino acids: CASSDPGANEQFF.

Turning to this clone: A junction boundary mismatches the germline segment, possibly from a read error. The rearrangement joins TRBV19 to TRBJ2-3, with unresolved D. The CDR3 is 12 amino acids. The germline gives CDR1 LNHDA, CDR2 SQIVND (reference sequence). The CDR3 DNA is TGTGCCAGTAGTCTCAGCAGAGATACGCAGTATTTT. Protein product: CASSLSRDTQYF.

This clone appeared once. The junction departs from the called germline gene at one end, perhaps through a read error. The rearrangement joins TRBV5-3 to TRBJ2-7; D is perhaps TRBD2 (5 bases). TRBV5-3 is marked as an open reading frame, function uncertain. The CDR3 runs 9 residues. The CDR3 nucleotides are TGTGCCAGAACTGCCGGGGAGAGCTTC. This sequence encodes CARTAGESF.

Comment on this clone: This CDR3 is also generated by other DNA sequences in the sample. V and J are TRBV7-9 and TRBJ1-6; a possible D gene is TRBD1 (5 bases). The germline V and J ends were trimmed by 3 bases and 10 bases, with 7 bases remaining between them. Germline V lookup: CDR1 SEHNR, CDR2 FQNEAQ (reference sequence). The length of the CDR3 is 12 residues. The CDR3 region is CASSLGDSPLHF. CDR3 DNA: TGTGCCAGCAGCTTGGGGGACTCACCCCTCCACTTT. The complete variable domain, with remaining parts taken from reference TRBV7-9 and TRBJ1-6, reads DTGVSQNPRHKITKRGQNVTFRCDPISEHNRLYWYRQTLGQGPEFLTYFQNEAQLEKSRLLSDRFSAERPKGSFSTLEIQRTEQGDSAMYLCASSLGDSPLHFGNGTRLTVT.

The genes are TRBV20-1 and TRBJ1-2; no reliable D call. This CDR3 comprises 11 residues. Germline CDR1 and CDR2: DFQATT and SNEGSKA (reference sequence). Trimming took 3 bases from V and 7 from J, leaving 9 bases between them. CDR3 loop: CSASPLSGYTF. In DNA, the CDR3 is TGCAGTGCTAGCCCCCTAAGTGGCTACACCTTC.

The V gene is TRBV18, the J gene TRBJ2-2; a weak D match, TRBD2 (6 bases). The length of the CDR3 is 16 residues. Per the germline V gene, CDR1 is KGHSH and CDR2 is LQKENI. V gave up 1 base and J gave up 1 base, with 10 bases separating them. This chain's CDR3 is CASSPQGTENTGELFF. CDR3 sequence (DNA): TGTGCCAGCTCACCACAGGGGACTGAGAACACCGGGGAGCTGTTTTTT.

The chain joins TRBV6-5 to TRBJ1-1; D gene ambiguous. In germline, CDR1 is MNHEY, CDR2 SVGAGI. Trimming removed 1 base from V and 7 bases from J, with 10 bases in between. The CDR3 totals 13 residues. The CDR3 is CASSYYQQFEAFF. DNA for the CDR3: TGTGCCAGCAGTTACTACCAACAATTTGAAGCTTTCTTT.

The J gene is TRBJ1-1, the V gene TRBV11-2, with TRBD1 matching over 7 bases. Trimming took 0 bases from V and 4 from J; bases not matched to a gene: 2. The germline V gene has CDR1 SGHAT and CDR2 FQNNGV. The CDR3 is made up of 14 amino acids. CDR3 residues: CASSLEGQLTEAFF. The CDR3 region has the DNA TGTGCCAGCAGCTTAGAGGGACAGCTCACTGAAGCTTTCTTT.

The rearrangement uses TRBV27 and TRBJ2-3, with a tentative D call TRBD1 (6 bases). The V gene's germline CDR1 is MNHEY and CDR2 SMNVEV (reference sequence). The CDR3 runs to 14 residues. V was clipped by 6 bases and J by 3 bases, with 13 bases between them. The CDR3 DNA is TGTGCCAGCAGCCTAAGGCAGGGGACAGATACGCAGTATTTT. Protein sequence: CASSLRQGTDTQYF.

The chain recombines TRBV2 with TRBJ2-4; D not resolved. The CDR3 consists of 15 residues. The V gene lost 8 bases and the J gene lost 8 bases, with 22 bases spanning the gap. Germline values: CDR1 SNHLY, CDR2 FYNNEI. The CDR3 DNA follows: TGTGCCAGCTCGCCGGGCCACTCAATTGGGGACATTCAGTACTTC. Translating it yields CASSPGHSIGDIQYF.

The chain uses TRBV6-5 and TRBJ2-7; D could derive from TRBD1 or TRBD2 (5 bases each). Germline CDR1 is MNHEY and CDR2 is SVGAGI. The ends were cut back, 7 bases at V and 2 bases at J, with 18 bases in the middle. CDR3 length: 15 residues. The CDR3 reads CASIPPGAAAYEQYF. DNA for the CDR3: TGTGCCAGCATTCCCCCCGGGGCGGCGGCCTACGAGCAGTACTTC.